This T cell receptor beta chain was recorded in a study of shared clonotypes between healthy human individuals. Profiling relied on immunoSEQ multiplex PCR, and the TCRdb table lists in-frame clones only, not all of them. This sample has approximately 1.9 million clones; 93% occur once, and the top ten carry around 1.7%. It was CD45RO-negative cells, positively selected for CCR7, that made up naive CD8 cells, with terminally differentiated effector memory CD45RA+ cells excluded. The TCR was taken from a man aged 18 to 30 in good health. Some clones in this sample may be carry-over from other donors' samples. Material: naive CD8+ T cells from PBMCs.

The CDR3 DNA sequence: TGTGCCAGCAGCTTAGGATTTTTGGCAGCGACCCAAGAGACCCAGTACTTC. It encodes CASSLGFLAATQETQYF. The genes are TRBV7-9 and TRBJ2-5; D remains unclear. Germline CDR1 and CDR2: SEHNR and FQNEAQ (reference sequence). The CDR3 runs to 17 residues. Trimming removed 1 base at V and 1 base at J, with 16 bases between.